This TCR beta chain emerged from a study of T cells in Graves' hyperthyroidism and ophthalmopathy. Whole-study context: Sampling of peripheral blood happened at initial diagnosis, prior to any treatment.

RNA transcripts served as the template for amplifying TCR beta CDR3 regions. Primed by the HTBI set, a first-round RT-PCR was run on the TCR CDR3. TCRdb passed the multiplex PCR reads through MiXCR, listing each CDR3 protein once. The data show a few hundred thousand distinct CDR3 sequences, with around a sixth seen just once and under 7.5% held by the top ten. At least ten counts were recorded for this clonotype. Antigen: not known. Whole-study findings and limits: Most thyroid clonotypes expanded above 0.001 appeared in blood too.

The germline gives CDR1 SGHAT, CDR2 FQNNGV. Trimming shortened V by 0 bases and J by 0 bases, and 11 bases separated the two germline ends. The CDR3 is 17 amino acids. The source of this sequence is a woman younger than 45 with Graves' hyperthyroidism. Sequenced material: blood. The chain couples TRBV11-2 to TRBJ2-2; a weak D match, TRBD1 (6 bases). CDR3 region: CASSLEASGANTGELFF. The CDR3 nucleotides are TGTGCCAGCAGCTTAGAGGCTTCAGGGGCGAACACCGGGGAGCTGTTTTTT. The full variable domain, completed using reference TRBV11-2 and TRBJ2-2, is EAGVAQSPRYKIIEKRQSVAFWCNPISGHATLYWYQQILGQGPKLLIQFQNNGVVDDSQLPKDRFSAERLKGVDSTLKIQPAKLEDSAVYLCASSLEASGANTGELFFGEGSRLTVL.